A single sample is the source of the 27 T cell receptor beta chains below, sequenced in a study of T-cell memory formation after mild COVID-19. TCRdb processed the 5' RACE reads anew with MiXCR; each CDR3 protein has one entry. The profile shows 550,000 to 600,000 distinct CDR3 sequences, 20% to 25% of them singletons. The sequenced material came from PBMCs or a T cell subset sorted from them (not recorded which). The receptors stem from an adult woman who had mild COVID-19 (a few samples of this study predate the infection). Cell type and time point are not known.

The V gene is TRBV3-1, the J gene TRBJ1-1; D gene unclear. The CDR3 is made up of 13 amino acids. Germline values: CDR1 LGHDT, CDR2 YNNKEL (reference sequence). The V end was cut by 5 bases, the J end by 6 bases, with 13 bases between. CDR3 loop: CASSSPGKAEAFF. The CDR3 coding sequence is TGTGCCAGCAGCTCCCCCGGAAAGGCTGAAGCTTTCTTT.

The chain recombines TRBV29-1 with TRBJ2-3, with a tentative D call TRBD2 (6 bases). V was clipped by 7 bases and J by 0 bases, with 11 bases between them. The CDR3 spans 13 residues. Germline V gene data show CDR1 as SQVTM and CDR2 as ANQGSEA. The CDR3 nucleotides read TGCAGCGCCCTGGCGGGGAGCACAGATACGCAGTATTTT. This sequence encodes CSALAGSTDTQYF.

This clonotype showed up many times. This chain links TRBV29-1 with TRBJ2-5, with 12 bases fitting TRBD1. Germline CDR1 and CDR2: SQVTM and ANQGSEA. Trimming at V came to 5 bases and at J to 4 bases, leaving 8 bases not matched to a gene. This CDR3 is built from 15 residues. CDR3 in DNA: TGCAGCGTTCGCACCCGGGACAGGGGGCGAGAGACCCAGTACTTC. Its translation is CSVRTRDRGRETQYF.

The chain employs TRBV7-2 and TRBJ2-1; D may be TRBD1 or TRBD2 (5 bases each). V was clipped by 5 bases and J by 0 bases, with 14 bases between them. Germline V gene data show CDR1 as SGHTA and CDR2 as FQGNSA. The CDR3 has 16 residues. The CDR3 DNA reads TGTGCCAGCAGCCCCTGGGCAGGGAGCTCCTACAATGAGCAGTTCTTC. Its protein product is CASSPWAGSSYNEQFF.

This clonotype occurred a few times. CDR3 nucleotides: TGCGCCAGCAGCATACAGGGGAACAATGAGCAGTTCTTC. Residues: CASSIQGNNEQFF. The chain couples TRBV5-1 to TRBJ2-1, with 7 bases aligning to TRBD1. The CDR3 covers 13 residues. CDR1 is SGHRS and CDR2 is YFSETQ in the germline V gene. J lost 5 bases, V lost 4 bases, and 3 bases had no gene match. Supplemented by reference TRBV5-1 and TRBJ2-1, the full variable domain reads KAGVTQTPRYLIKTRGQQVTLSCSPISGHRSVSWYQQTPGQGLQFLFEYFSETQRNKGNFPGRFSGRQFSNSRSEMNVSTLELGDSALYLCASSIQGNNEQFFGPGTRLTVL.

The J gene is TRBJ2-4, the V gene TRBV7-8; no definite D call. V gave up 1 base and J gave up 0 bases, with 16 bases separating them. The germline gives CDR1 SGHVS, CDR2 FQNEAQ. The CDR3 contains 18 residues. In DNA, the CDR3 is TGTGCCAGCAGCTTAGGGCCTGGCACCCTTCTAGCCAAAAACATTCAGTACTTC. Its protein product is CASSLGPGTLLAKNIQYF.

This clonotype was observed a few times. This chain uses TRBV7-8 with TRBJ2-3; tentatively, D is TRBD2 (7 bases). CDR3 size: 16 residues. V was pared by 5 bases and J by 3 bases, with 18 bases between. Germline V CDR1 and CDR2: SGHVS, FQNEAQ. The CDR3 sequence: CASSPQSGGPTDTQYF. As DNA, the CDR3 is TGTGCCAGCAGCCCCCAGTCCGGGGGGCCGACAGATACGCAGTATTTT.

Only a few counts were recorded for this clonotype. V gene TRBV12-3 or TRBV12-4 combines with J gene TRBJ2-2, with 13 positions matching TRBD2. Trimming cost V 0 bases and J 6 bases; bases outside gene matches: 10. The CDR3 consists of 19 residues. CDR3 nucleotide sequence: TGTGCCAGCAGTTTAGCGGAGAGACTAGCGGGGGGCCATTCCGGGGAGCTGTTTTTT. This codes for CASSLAERLAGGHSGELFF.

This clonotype has a count of ten or more. The chain links TRBV7-3 to TRBJ1-6; D gene unclear. From germline, CDR1 is SGHTA and CDR2 FQGTGA. CDR3 length equals 13 residues. Trimming removed 5 bases from V and 11 bases from J, with 13 bases in between. This CDR3 reads CASSPGTTTPLHF. The CDR3 bases are TGTGCCAGCAGCCCAGGAACCACCACACCCCTCCACTTT.

This clonotype was found a few times. The genes are TRBV9 and TRBJ2-7; tentatively, D is TRBD1 or TRBD2 (5 bases each). Between the trimmed V and J ends, which lost 0 bases and 2 bases, there was a span of 9 bases. The CDR3 has 14 residues. Looked up from germline, CDR1 is SGDLS and CDR2 is YYNGEE. CDR3 nucleotides: TGTGCCAGCAGCGTAGACGAGGGGACCTACGAGCAGTACTTC. This gives the protein CASSVDEGTYEQYF.

This clonotype has more than one count but fewer than ten. The chain is built from TRBV6-2 or TRBV6-3 and TRBJ2-1; 11 bases match TRBD2. The CDR3 sequence is 15 residues long. Per the germline V gene, CDR1 is MNHEY and CDR2 is SVGEGT. J lost 6 bases, V lost 6 bases, and 7 bases had no gene match. Here the CDR3 reads CASSDASGRPNEQFF. CDR3 sequence (DNA): TGTGCCAGCAGCGATGCTAGCGGGAGGCCCAATGAGCAGTTCTTC.

This sequence joins TRBV20-1 and TRBJ2-3; maybe TRBD2 (6 bases). Trimming left V 1 base short and J 3 bases short, with 11 bases between. Per the germline V gene, CDR1 is DFQATT and CDR2 is SNEGSKA (reference sequence). The CDR3 has 14 amino acids. CDR3 sequence: CSARGLGRTDTQYF. In DNA form, the CDR3 reads TGCAGTGCTAGAGGACTAGGCAGGACAGATACGCAGTATTTT.

This CDR3 reads CASSQDRAPVYEQYF. The CDR3 coding sequence is TGCGCCAGCAGCCAAGATCGGGCCCCCGTCTACGAGCAGTACTTC. This chain joins TRBV4-1 and TRBJ2-7; D gene ambiguous. The V gene's germline CDR1 is MGHRA and CDR2 YSYEKL. Trimming removed 0 bases at V and 3 bases at J, with 12 bases between. The CDR3 covers 15 residues.

V usage is TRBV20-1 and J usage is TRBJ2-7; 8 bases are shared with TRBD1. V lost 3 bases and J lost 1; bases outside the gene matches: 5. This CDR3 is built from 14 residues. The germline CDR1 and CDR2 sequences are DFQATT and SNEGSKA (reference sequence). CDR3 region: CSASSDRGSYEQYF. CDR3 coding DNA: TGCAGTGCTAGTTCCGACAGGGGTTCCTACGAGCAGTACTTC.

The CDR3 DNA is TGTGCCAGCAGCTCTCCCGGGGGGGTGAACACTGAAGCTTTCTTT. Encoded protein: CASSSPGGVNTEAFF. The rearrangement joins TRBV7-9 to TRBJ1-1; D perhaps matches TRBD1 (5 bases). The CDR3 has 15 amino acids. Germline V CDR1 and CDR2: SEHNR, FQNEAQ (reference sequence). Trimming stripped 4 bases from V and 0 bases from J, with 12 bases between.

This chain uses TRBV19 with TRBJ1-1, with TRBD1 as a possible D gene (6 bases). Germline V gene lookup returns CDR1 LNHDA and CDR2 SQIVND (reference sequence). This CDR3 contains 14 residues. The V and J ends lost 3 bases and 4 bases respectively, with 12 bases between them. CDR3 nucleotide sequence: TGTGCCAGTAGTATTGGGGGCGCGTTCACTGAAGCTTTCTTT. As protein: CASSIGGAFTEAFF.

In nucleotides, the CDR3 is TGCAGTGCTGACAGGGGCAGGGAGACCCAGTACTTC. Amino acids: CSADRGRETQYF. V is TRBV20-1 and J is TRBJ2-5, with 8 bases aligning to TRBD1. The V gene end was trimmed by 5 bases and the J gene end by 5 bases; junction bases not matched to a gene: 4. CDR1 and CDR2 (germline): DFQATT, SNEGSKA (reference sequence). The CDR3 length is 12 residues.

This clonotype was picked up a small number of times. This chain joins TRBV7-9 and TRBJ1-2, with D possibly being TRBD1 (6 bases). V lost 2 bases and J 4 bases, leaving 8 bases between the germline ends. The CDR3 contains 13 residues. Germline V gives CDR1 SEHNR, CDR2 FQNEAQ (reference sequence). The CDR3 coding sequence is TGTGCCAGCAGCTTATCAGGGGTCTATGGCTACACCTTC. Translating it yields CASSLSGVYGYTF.

This clonotype was picked up a small number of times. The V and J genes are TRBV12-3 or TRBV12-4 and TRBJ2-2, with TRBD1 matching over 9 bases. J lost 6 bases, V lost 6 bases, and 11 bases had no gene match. The CDR3 is 16 residues long. The CDR3 region is CASRGPGTGLAGELFF. CDR3 DNA sequence: TGTGCCAGCAGGGGGCCGGGGACAGGGCTTGCCGGGGAGCTGTTTTTT.

This clonotype was counted a few times. The chain is built from TRBV27 and TRBJ1-5; D uncertain. V lost 5 bases, J lost 1 base, and 9 bases lay in between. The germline V gene has CDR1 MNHEY and CDR2 SMNVEV (reference sequence). The CDR3 runs to 14 residues. The CDR3 region is CASSPLSSNQPQHF. In nucleotides, the CDR3 is TGTGCCAGCAGTCCCCTTAGCAGCAATCAGCCCCAGCATTTT.

In its sample, this clonotype was seen many times. V usage is TRBV5-6 and J usage is TRBJ1-6, with TRBD1 matching 7 bases. Germline trimming cut 3 bases from V and 9 bases from J; bases unmatched to any gene: 6. The CDR3 runs 14 residues. Germline assignment: CDR1 SGHDT and CDR2 YYEEEE. The CDR3: CASSSLQGSSPLHF. In DNA, the CDR3 is TGTGCCAGCAGCTCACTACAGGGGAGTTCACCCCTCCACTTT.

In the case of this clonotype: Being one base from a much bigger clone, this may be a read error. This rearrangement joins TRBV12-3 or TRBV12-4 to TRBJ2-1; 13 bases fit TRBD2. With V trimmed by 5 bases and J by 5 bases, 3 bases remained unmatched. The CDR3 loop spans 15 amino acids. DNA for the CDR3: TGTGCCAGCAGTGAGGGACTAGCGGGGAACAATGAGCAGTTCTTC. It yields the protein CASSEGLAGNNEQFF.

The chain carries TRBV4-3 and TRBJ2-7; D is uncertain. CDR1 and CDR2 from the germline V gene are LGHNA and YSLEER. V lost 0 bases and J 2 bases, leaving 14 bases between the germline ends. The CDR3 sequence is 16 residues long. The DNA for the CDR3 is TGCGCCAGCAGCCAAGAAAGGGCCATCCCGACCTACGAGCAGTACTTC. The encoded protein is CASSQERAIPTYEQYF.

This clonotype was detected a few times. V usage is TRBV7-9 and J usage is TRBJ2-2; unclear D gene. Trimming left V 5 bases short and J 2 bases short, with 18 bases between. Germline lookup yields CDR1 SEHNR and CDR2 FQNEAQ (reference sequence). This CDR3 has 17 amino acids. The CDR3 DNA reads TGTGCCAGCAGCGAACCCTCAAGTAATATCAACACCGGGGAGCTGTTTTTT. Translating gives CASSEPSSNINTGELFF.

The chain links TRBV7-8 to TRBJ2-1, with 9 nucleotides matching TRBD1. The CDR3 is 16 residues long. Germline V gene sequence: CDR1 SGHVS, CDR2 FQNEAQ. V shed 5 bases, J shed 2 bases, and the junction held 7 bases outside the gene matches. CDR3: CASSVRDRATYNEQFF. The CDR3 DNA reads as TGTGCCAGCAGCGTACGGGACAGGGCGACCTACAATGAGCAGTTCTTC.

The chain is built from TRBV2 and TRBJ1-4; D gene unclear. The CDR3 length is 15 residues. CDR1 is SNHLY and CDR2 is FYNNEI in the germline V gene. V lost 4 bases and J 5 bases, leaving 14 bases between the germline ends. The CDR3 DNA sequence: TGTGCCAGCAGTGCAGTGAGGGCCGCGAATGAAAAACTGTTTTTT. Its protein product is CASSAVRAANEKLFF.

This clonotype has a handful of counts. The gene calls are TRBV5-5 and TRBJ2-3, with 14 bases matching TRBD2. The germline V gene encodes CDR1 SGHKS and CDR2 YYEKEE (reference sequence). The CDR3 contains 17 residues. Trimming at V came to 1 base and at J to 3 bases, leaving 4 bases not matched to a gene. The CDR3 DNA sequence: TGTGCCAGCAGCTTGTCCCGGACTAGCGGGAGGACAGATACGCAGTATTTT. Translated, it gives CASSLSRTSGRTDTQYF.